This T cell receptor (beta chain) was sequenced in a study of post-analysis software for immune sequencing data. Study results and caveats: Compared with controls, patients had more of 4 to 6 TRBV segments, including TRBV5-6, TRBV5-1 and TRBV20-1. When the samples were clustered directly with F measure, those that had been prepared in the same batch showed strong co-clustering.

Trimming took off 4 bases at V and 0 bases at J, with 17 bases between the two ends. This CDR3 has 17 residues. Germline CDR1 SGHDT, CDR2 YYEEEE. Concerning this clonotype itself: Its antigen is as yet unknown.

The library was made from cDNA and included unique molecular identifiers. Researchers reported roughly 510,000 cDNA molecules coming from roughly 1 to 10 million T cells. In TCRdb, the PCR reads were re-called with MiXCR into one record per CDR3 protein. The sample records approximately 630,000 distinct CDR3 sequences, approximately 59% being singletons. The clonotype was recovered from a girl aged 2-10 years with multiple sclerosis. The chain links TRBV5-6 to TRBJ2-4; TRBD2 might be the D (5 bases). Sequenced: blood. The CDR3 loop reads CASSPYTDSKAKNIQYF. Here the CDR3 DNA reads TGTGCCAGCAGCCCCTATACGGACTCTAAAGCCAAAAACATTCAGTACTTC.